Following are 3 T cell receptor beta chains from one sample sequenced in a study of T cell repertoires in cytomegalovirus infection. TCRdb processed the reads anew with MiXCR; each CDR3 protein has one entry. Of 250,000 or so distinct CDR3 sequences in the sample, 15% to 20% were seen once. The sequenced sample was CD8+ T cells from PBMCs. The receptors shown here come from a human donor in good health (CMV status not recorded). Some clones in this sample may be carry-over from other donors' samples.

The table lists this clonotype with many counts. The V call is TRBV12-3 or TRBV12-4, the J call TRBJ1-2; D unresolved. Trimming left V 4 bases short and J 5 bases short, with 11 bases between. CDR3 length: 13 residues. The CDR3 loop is CASSYSQVYGYTF. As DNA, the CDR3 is TGTGCCAGCAGTTATTCCCAAGTTTATGGCTACACCTTC.

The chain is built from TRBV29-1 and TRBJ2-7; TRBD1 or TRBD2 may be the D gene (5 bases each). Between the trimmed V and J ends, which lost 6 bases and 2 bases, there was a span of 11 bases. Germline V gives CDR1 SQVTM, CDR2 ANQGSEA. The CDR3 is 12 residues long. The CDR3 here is CSVRGMTYEQYF. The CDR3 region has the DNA TGCAGCGTGAGGGGCATGACCTACGAGCAGTACTTC.

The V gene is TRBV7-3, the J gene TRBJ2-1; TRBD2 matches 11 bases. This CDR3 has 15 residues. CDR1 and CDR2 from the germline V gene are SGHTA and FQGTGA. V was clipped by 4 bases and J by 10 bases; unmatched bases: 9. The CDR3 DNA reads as TGTGCCAGCAGCTATCTTAGCGGGGGGGCCGGGGAGCAGTTCTTC. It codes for CASSYLSGGAGEQFF.